The rows below give T cell receptor beta chains drawn from one sample of a study of CD8 T cells in Susac syndrome. TCRdb passed the immunoSEQ multiplex PCR reads through MiXCR, listing each CDR3 protein once. This table holds about 140,000 distinct CDR3 sequences, 95% found once. The sequencing sample was made of CD4+ T cells from PBMCs. Receptors originate from a human donor with Susac syndrome. Each CDR3 is given with its conserved first and last residue.

V gene	J gene	CDR3 protein
TRBV25-1	TRBJ2-3	CASSDLGGKTDTQYF
TRBV4-1	TRBJ1-5	CASSQGYQGAVQHF
TRBV29-1	TRBJ1-1	CSVAGQFMNTEAFF
TRBV10-3	TRBJ1-6	CAISGQDSPLHF
TRBV30	TRBJ1-2	CAWSSPSRGPYGYTF
TRBV7-9	TRBJ2-3	CASSRGGVSTDTQYF
TRBV5-1	TRBJ2-4	CASSADSVLNIQYF
TRBV15	TRBJ2-4	CATMGGGKNIQYF
TRBV30	TRBJ2-1	CAWDPGTSSNEQFF
TRBV3-1	TRBJ2-1	CASSLPQSSYNEQFF
TRBV7-2	TRBJ1-5	CASSLGYDQPQHF
TRBV10-3	TRBJ2-1	CAISESRVDRGEQFF
TRBV4-1	TRBJ1-1	CASSQERQGKAFF
TRBV3-1	TRBJ2-1	CASSQDTAGGLFF
TRBV6-2/TRBV6-3	TRBJ2-5	CASSYPRLAETQYF
TRBV28	TRBJ2-5	CASSLSSGGLKTQYF
TRBV20-1	TRBJ1-1	CSANLVGRGMSTEAFF
TRBV10-3	TRBJ2-5	CAIGETEGKTQYF
TRBV7-9	TRBJ1-1	CASSPDRTWMNTEAFF
TRBV4-1	TRBJ1-1	CASSRSYLNTEAFF
TRBV7-9	TRBJ1-1	CASSHTQGGTEAFF
TRBV30	TRBJ2-7	CAWSVLLEIHF
TRBV14	TRBJ2-7	CASSLIQTGEQYF
TRBV30	TRBJ2-2	CAWIRGTGELFF
TRBV12-5	TRBJ2-4	CASGLGTDKNIQYF
TRBV19	TRBJ2-1	CASKGGSEQFF
TRBV7-2	TRBJ1-6	CASSRRSSYNSPLHF
TRBV12-3/TRBV12-4	TRBJ2-5	CASSLGETQYF
TRBV20-1	TRBJ1-5	CSASMGNQPQHF
TRBV5-5	TRBJ2-1	CASSLLVSYNEQFF
TRBV9	TRBJ1-1	CASSVVSATEAFF
TRBV5-1	TRBJ1-1	CASSLVRADTEAFF
TRBV30	TRBJ2-3	CAWSVQGVDTQYF
TRBV18	TRBJ1-1	CASSLNKNTEAFF
TRBV30	TRBJ1-6	CAWGQGLDSPLHF
TRBV28	TRBJ2-3	CASSLDSPDTQYF
TRBV29-1	TRBJ1-5	CSVEEGGGDQPQHF
TRBV29-1	TRBJ2-1	CSVAQRNNEQFF
TRBV27	TRBJ1-2	CASSFRENYGYTF
TRBV7-9	TRBJ1-4	CASSLEGGEGEKLFF
TRBV7-9	TRBJ1-2	CASSLARPSNYGYTF
TRBV30	TRBJ1-1	CAWLNTEAFF
TRBV20-1	TRBJ1-6	CSAVRGVAGGSPLHF
TRBV5-6	TRBJ2-7	CASSFPPGQSSYEQYF
TRBV4-2	TRBJ2-1	CASSQVLAEYNEQFF
TRBV3-1	TRBJ2-7	CASSSDTSSYEQYF
TRBV2	TRBJ2-3	CASRSDRATDTQYF
TRBV12-3/TRBV12-4	TRBJ2-1	CASSLLGYGGGNEQFF
TRBV30	TRBJ2-1	CAWTPPSYNEQFF
TRBV6-5	TRBJ1-4	CASRDSTTNEKLFF